The sequence of this T cell receptor (beta chain) was determined in a study of tumor-infiltrating lymphocytes in localized non-small cell lung cancer. In the study overall: Patients included smokers and never-smokers with various histologies, some sampled after neoadjuvant chemotherapy.

General observations from the study: Only some patients had TCR sequencing, depending on available tissue. No T-cell fraction difference was seen between IM1 and IM2 tumors. TCRbeta sequencing showed higher T cell infiltration in tumors than uninvolved lung.

Germline CDR1 reads SGDLS; CDR2 reads YYNGEE. This CDR3 contains 13 residues. J gave up 2 bases and V 5 bases, and 4 bases lay outside the gene matches. Sequenced by immunoSEQ multiplex PCR; TCRdb stores in-frame clones only, minus some. Among 25,000 or so clones listed, roughly 70% were seen once. The sample holds a few counts of this clone. As yet, its antigen is unknown. The sample holds other DNA sequences that translate to the same CDR3. The TCR comes from a human donor with non-small cell lung cancer. The specimen was lung tumor tissue. The chain joins TRBV9 to TRBJ2-7; 7 bases match TRBD1. The chain's CDR3 is CASSGQGAYEQYF. CDR3 DNA: TGTGCCAGCAGTGGTCAGGGGGCCTACGAGCAGTACTTC.